The present entry profiles one T cell receptor (beta chain) with its context. Its antigen is as yet unknown. This sample stems from a study of CD8 T cells in ankylosing spondylitis. General study points: Past studies reported some motif variants in reactive arthritis synovial fluid and blood. Ankylosing spondylitis blood seemed to carry a telltale TCR beta motif made of about 8 highly homologous variants. Reportedly, significant enrichment of disease-linked clones occurred in matched ankylosing spondylitis synovial fluid.

The CDR3 extends over 15 amino acids. With 3 bases clipped from V and 1 base from J, the junction kept 3 bases outside the gene matches. Germline CDR1 is SGHDT and CDR2 is YYEEEE. TCRdb reprocessed the 5' RACE reads with MiXCR, giving one entry per CDR3 protein. Among about 350,000 distinct CDR3 sequences listed, 20% were seen once. The chain uses TRBV5-6 and TRBJ2-1; 8 nucleotides match TRBD1. The clonotype originates from a male donor with ankylosing spondylitis or in good health (not recorded which). Sequences were obtained from blood, either unsorted or a sorted T cell fraction (not recorded which). CDR3 DNA: TGTGCCAGCAGCTCGGACAGGGTATCCTACAATGAGCAGTTCTTC. Its protein is CASSSDRVSYNEQFF.